This record concerns one TCR beta chain sequence. Libraries were prepared by immunoSEQ multiplex PCR; TCRdb keeps only in-frame clonotypes and omits some of them. The sample shows tens of thousands of clones, about 95% of them seen only once. These data originate in a study of T cell changes during pregnancy in multiple sclerosis. This TCR was sampled from a female donor with multiple sclerosis, enrolled in a pregnancy study. The starting material was peripheral blood, obtained in the third trimester of pregnancy.

CDR3 DNA: TGTGCCAGTAGTATTTCGCAGGGAACCCTAGACACTGAAGCTTTCTTT. This sequence encodes CASSISQGTLDTEAFF. This rearrangement joins TRBV19 to TRBJ1-1; D is perhaps TRBD1 (5 bases). Per germline, CDR1 LNHDA and CDR2 SQIVND (reference sequence). The CDR3 is 16 amino acids. Trimming stripped 3 bases from V and 3 bases from J, with 17 bases between.